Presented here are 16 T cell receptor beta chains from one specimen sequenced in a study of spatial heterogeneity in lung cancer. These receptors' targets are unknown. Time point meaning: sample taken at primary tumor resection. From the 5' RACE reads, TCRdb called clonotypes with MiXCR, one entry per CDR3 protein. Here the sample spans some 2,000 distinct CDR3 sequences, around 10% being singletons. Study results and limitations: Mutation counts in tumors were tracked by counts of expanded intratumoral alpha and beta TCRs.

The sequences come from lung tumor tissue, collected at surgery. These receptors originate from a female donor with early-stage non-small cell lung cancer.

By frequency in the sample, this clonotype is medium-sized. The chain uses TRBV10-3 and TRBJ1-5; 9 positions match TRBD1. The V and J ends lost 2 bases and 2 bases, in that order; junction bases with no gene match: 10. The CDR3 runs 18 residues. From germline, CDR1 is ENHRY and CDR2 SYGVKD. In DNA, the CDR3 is TGTGCCATCAGTGAGGCGGACAGGGGCCAGGCGGGCAATCAGCCCCAGCATTTT. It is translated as CAISEADRGQAGNQPQHF.

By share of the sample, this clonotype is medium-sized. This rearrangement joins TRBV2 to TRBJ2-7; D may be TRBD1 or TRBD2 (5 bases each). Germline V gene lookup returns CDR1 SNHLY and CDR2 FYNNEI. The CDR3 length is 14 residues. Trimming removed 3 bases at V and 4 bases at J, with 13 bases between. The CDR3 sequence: CASSEQGETYEQYF. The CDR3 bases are TGTGCCAGCAGTGAGCAGGGAGAAACTTACGAGCAGTACTTC.

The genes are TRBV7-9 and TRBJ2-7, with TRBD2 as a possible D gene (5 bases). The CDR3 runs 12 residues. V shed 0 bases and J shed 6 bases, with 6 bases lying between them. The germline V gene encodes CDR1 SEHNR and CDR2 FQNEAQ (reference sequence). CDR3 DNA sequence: TGTGCCAGCAGCTTAGCTCTAGCCGAGCAGTACTTC. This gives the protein CASSLALAEQYF. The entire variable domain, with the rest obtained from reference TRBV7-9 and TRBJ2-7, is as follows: DTGVSQNPRHKITKRGQNVTFRCDPISEHNRLYWYRQTLGQGPEFLTYFQNEAQLEKSRLLSDRFSAERPKGSFSTLEIQRTEQGDSAMYLCASSLALAEQYFGPGTRLTVT.

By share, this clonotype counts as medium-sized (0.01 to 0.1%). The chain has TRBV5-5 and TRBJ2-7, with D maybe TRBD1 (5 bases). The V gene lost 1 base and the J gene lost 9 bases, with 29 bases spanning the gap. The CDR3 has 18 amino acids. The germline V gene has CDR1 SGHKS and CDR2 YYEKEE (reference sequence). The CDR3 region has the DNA TGTGCCAGCAGCTTGTACCCCCCCGGACAAGTTGGACCATGGGGGCAGTACTTC. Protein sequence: CASSLYPPGQVGPWGQYF.

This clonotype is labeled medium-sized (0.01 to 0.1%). The CDR3: CASSNGLAGGNTGELFF. The CDR3 coding sequence is TGCGCCAGCAGCAATGGACTAGCGGGGGGAAACACCGGGGAGCTGTTTTTT. The V call is TRBV5-1, the J call TRBJ2-2; 14 nucleotides line up with TRBD2. The CDR3 runs to 17 residues. V lost 4 bases and J lost 2; bases outside the gene matches: 4. The germline gives CDR1 SGHRS, CDR2 YFSETQ.

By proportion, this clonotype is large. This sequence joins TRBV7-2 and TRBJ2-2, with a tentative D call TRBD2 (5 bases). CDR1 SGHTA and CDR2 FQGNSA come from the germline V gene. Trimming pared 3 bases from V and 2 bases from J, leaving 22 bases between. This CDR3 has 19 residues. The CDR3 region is CASSFRALGTRTNTGELFF. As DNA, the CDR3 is TGTGCCAGCAGCTTCCGTGCACTAGGAACTCGTACAAACACCGGGGAGCTGTTTTTT. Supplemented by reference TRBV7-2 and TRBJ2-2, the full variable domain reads GAGVSQSPSNKVTEKGKDVELRCDPISGHTALYWYRQSLGQGLEFLIYFQGNSAPDKSGLPSDRFSAERTGGSVSTLTIQRTQQEDSAVYLCASSFRALGTRTNTGELFFGEGSRLTVL.

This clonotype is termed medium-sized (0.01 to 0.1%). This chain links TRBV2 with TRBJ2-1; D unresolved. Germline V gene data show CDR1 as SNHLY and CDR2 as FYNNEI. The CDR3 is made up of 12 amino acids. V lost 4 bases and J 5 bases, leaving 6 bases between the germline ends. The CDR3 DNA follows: TGTGCCAGCAGTGGTCTAGACAATGAGCAGTTCTTC. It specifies CASSGLDNEQFF. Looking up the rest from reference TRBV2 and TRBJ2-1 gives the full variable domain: EPEVTQTPSHQVTQMGQEVILRCVPISNHLYFYWYRQILGQKVEFLVSFYNNEISEKSEIFDDQFSVERPDGSNFTLKIRSTKLEDSAMYFCASSGLDNEQFFGPGTRLTVL.

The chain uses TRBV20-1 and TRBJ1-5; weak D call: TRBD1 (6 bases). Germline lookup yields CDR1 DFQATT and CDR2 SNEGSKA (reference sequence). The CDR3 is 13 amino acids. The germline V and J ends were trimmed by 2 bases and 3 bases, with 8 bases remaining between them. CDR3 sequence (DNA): TGCAGTGCTAGATGGACAGCCAATCAGCCCCAGCATTTT. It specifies CSARWTANQPQHF.

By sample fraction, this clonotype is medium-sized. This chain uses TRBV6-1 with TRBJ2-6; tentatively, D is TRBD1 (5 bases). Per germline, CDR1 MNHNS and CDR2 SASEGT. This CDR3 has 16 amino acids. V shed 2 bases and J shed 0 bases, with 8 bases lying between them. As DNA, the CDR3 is TGTGCCAGCAGTGAAAGACAGACCTCTGGGGCCAACGTCCTGACTTTC. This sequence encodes CASSERQTSGANVLTF.

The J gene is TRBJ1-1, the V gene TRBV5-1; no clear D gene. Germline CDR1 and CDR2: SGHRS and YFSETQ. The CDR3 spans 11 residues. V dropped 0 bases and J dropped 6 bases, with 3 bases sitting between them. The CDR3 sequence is CASSLEAEAFF. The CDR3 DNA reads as TGCGCCAGCAGCTTGGAGGCTGAAGCTTTCTTT. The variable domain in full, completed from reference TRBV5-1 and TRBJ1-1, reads KAGVTQTPRYLIKTRGQQVTLSCSPISGHRSVSWYQQTPGQGLQFLFEYFSETQRNKGNFPGRFSGRQFSNSRSEMNVSTLELGDSALYLCASSLEAEAFFGQGTRLTVV.

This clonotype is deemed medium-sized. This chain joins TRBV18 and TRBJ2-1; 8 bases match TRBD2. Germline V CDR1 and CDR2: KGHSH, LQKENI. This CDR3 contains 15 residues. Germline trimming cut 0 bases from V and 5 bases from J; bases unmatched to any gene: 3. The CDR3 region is CASSPPGLGDNEQFF. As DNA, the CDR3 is TGTGCCAGCTCACCACCGGGACTAGGGGACAATGAGCAGTTCTTC.

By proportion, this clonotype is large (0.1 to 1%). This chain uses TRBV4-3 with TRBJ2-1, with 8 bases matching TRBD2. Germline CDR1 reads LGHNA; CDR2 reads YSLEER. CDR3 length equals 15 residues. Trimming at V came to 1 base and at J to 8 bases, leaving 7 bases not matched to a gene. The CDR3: CASSQARLAFDEQFF. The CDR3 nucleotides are TGCGCCAGCAGCCAAGCGAGACTAGCGTTCGATGAGCAGTTCTTC.

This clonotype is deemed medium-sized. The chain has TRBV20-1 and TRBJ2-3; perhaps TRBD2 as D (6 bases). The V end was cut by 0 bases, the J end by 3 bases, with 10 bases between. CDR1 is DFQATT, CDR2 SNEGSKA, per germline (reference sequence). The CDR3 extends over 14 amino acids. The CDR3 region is CSARDPAGTDTQYF. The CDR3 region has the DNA TGCAGTGCTAGAGATCCTGCGGGGACAGATACGCAGTATTTT.

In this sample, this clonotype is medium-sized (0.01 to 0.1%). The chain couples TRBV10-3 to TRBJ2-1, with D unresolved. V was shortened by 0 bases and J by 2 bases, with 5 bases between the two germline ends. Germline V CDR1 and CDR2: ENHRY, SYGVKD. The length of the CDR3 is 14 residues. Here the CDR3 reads CAISESNPYNEQFF. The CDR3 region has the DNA TGTGCCATCAGTGAGTCGAACCCCTACAATGAGCAGTTCTTC.

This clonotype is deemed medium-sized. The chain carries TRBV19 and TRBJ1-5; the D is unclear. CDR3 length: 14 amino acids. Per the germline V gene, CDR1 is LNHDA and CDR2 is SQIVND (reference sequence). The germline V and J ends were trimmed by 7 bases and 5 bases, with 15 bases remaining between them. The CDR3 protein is CASMDLQDDQPQHF. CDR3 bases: TGTGCCAGTATGGACCTACAAGACGATCAGCCCCAGCATTTT.

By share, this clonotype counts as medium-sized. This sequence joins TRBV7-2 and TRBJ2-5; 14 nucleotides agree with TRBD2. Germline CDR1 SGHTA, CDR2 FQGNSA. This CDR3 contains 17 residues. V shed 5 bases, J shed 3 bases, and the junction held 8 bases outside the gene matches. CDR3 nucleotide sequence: TGTGCCAGCAGCCCGCTTTTGGGACTAGCGGGGGAAGAGACCCAGTACTTC. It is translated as CASSPLLGLAGEETQYF.